This TCR beta chain was sequenced for a study of identical twins. Study observations and caveats: Twins showed weaker excess sharing in their beta out-of-frame sequences. Partial confounding of zero-insertion analyses by invariant MAIT and iNKT cells was possible. A lower insertion count was a feature of abundant cord blood beta clonotypes, with no such feature in memory repertoires.

The CDR3 runs 15 residues. Germline loops: CDR1 WNHNN, CDR2 SYGVQD (reference sequence). The ends lost 3 bases at V and 7 bases at J; junction bases unmatched: 6. TCRdb independently ran MiXCR on the 5' RACE reads; one entry per CDR3 protein. Seen here are about 660,000 distinct CDR3 sequences, 8.6% observed once, and the top ten hold around 0.95%. This clonotype was seen only a few times. The antigen is unknown. These same data were also listed under a study on yellow fever vaccine responses in identical twins.

This sequence originates from a woman aged 18-29 years in good health. The genes are TRBV10-1 and TRBJ2-1; 10 positions match TRBD2. Sequencing used PBMCs. CDR3 protein: CASSEGLAVVNEQFF. In DNA, the CDR3 is TGCGCCAGCAGTGAAGGACTAGCGGTGGTTAATGAGCAGTTCTTC.